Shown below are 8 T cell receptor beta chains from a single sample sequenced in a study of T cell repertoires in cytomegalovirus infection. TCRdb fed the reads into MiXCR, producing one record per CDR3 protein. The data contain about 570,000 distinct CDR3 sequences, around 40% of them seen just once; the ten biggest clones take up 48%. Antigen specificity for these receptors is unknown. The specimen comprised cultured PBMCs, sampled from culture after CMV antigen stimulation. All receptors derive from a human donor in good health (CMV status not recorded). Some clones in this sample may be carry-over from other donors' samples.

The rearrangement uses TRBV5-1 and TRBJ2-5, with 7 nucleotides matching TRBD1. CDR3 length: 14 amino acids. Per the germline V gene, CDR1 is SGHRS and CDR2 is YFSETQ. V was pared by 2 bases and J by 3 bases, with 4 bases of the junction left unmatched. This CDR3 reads CASSFRDSKETQYF. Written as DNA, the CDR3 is TGCGCCAGCAGCTTCCGGGACAGCAAAGAGACCCAGTACTTC.

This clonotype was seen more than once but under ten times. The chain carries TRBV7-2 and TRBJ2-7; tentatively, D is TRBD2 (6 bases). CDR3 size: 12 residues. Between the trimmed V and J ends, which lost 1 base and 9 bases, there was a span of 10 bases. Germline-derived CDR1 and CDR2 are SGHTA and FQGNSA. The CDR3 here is CASSLGFGRQYF. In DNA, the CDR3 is TGTGCCAGCAGCTTAGGGTTCGGGAGGCAGTACTTC.

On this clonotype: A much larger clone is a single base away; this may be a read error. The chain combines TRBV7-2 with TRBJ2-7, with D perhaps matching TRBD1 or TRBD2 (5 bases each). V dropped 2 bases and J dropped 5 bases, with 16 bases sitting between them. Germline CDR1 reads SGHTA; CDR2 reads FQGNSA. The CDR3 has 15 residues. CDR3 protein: CASSLWGRELDEQYF. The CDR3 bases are TGTGCCAGCAGCTTATGGGGCAGGGAGTTGGACGAGCAGTACTTC.

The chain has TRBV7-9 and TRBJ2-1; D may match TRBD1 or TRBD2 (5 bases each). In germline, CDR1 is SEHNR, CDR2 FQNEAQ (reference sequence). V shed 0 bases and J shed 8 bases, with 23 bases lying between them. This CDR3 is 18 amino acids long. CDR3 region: CASSLAASGTPASDEQFF. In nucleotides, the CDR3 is TGTGCCAGCAGCTTAGCGGCATCCGGGACCCCGGCCTCCGATGAGCAGTTCTTC.

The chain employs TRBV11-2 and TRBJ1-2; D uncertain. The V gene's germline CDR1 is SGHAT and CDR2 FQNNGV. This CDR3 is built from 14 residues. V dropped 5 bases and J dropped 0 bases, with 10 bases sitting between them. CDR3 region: CASSPRTANYGYTF. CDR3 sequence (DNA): TGTGCCAGCAGCCCCCGGACGGCTAACTATGGCTACACCTTC.

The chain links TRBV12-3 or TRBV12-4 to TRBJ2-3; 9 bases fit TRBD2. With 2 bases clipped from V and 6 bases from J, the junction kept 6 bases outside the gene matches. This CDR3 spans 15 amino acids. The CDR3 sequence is CASSLFSGSADTQYF. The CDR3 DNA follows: TGTGCCAGCAGTTTATTTAGCGGGAGTGCGGATACGCAGTATTTT.

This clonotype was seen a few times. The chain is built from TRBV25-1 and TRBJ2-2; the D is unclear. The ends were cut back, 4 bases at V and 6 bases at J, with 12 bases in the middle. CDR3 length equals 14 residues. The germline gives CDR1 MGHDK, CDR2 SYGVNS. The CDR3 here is CASSAPNLAGELFF. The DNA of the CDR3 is TGTGCCAGCAGTGCCCCTAACCTGGCCGGGGAGCTGTTTTTT.

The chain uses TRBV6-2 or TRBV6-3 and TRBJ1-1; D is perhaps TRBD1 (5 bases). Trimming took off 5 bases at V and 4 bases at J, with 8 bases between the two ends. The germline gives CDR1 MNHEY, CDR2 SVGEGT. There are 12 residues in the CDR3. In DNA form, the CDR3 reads TGTGCCAGCAGTGACAGCACCACTGAAGCTTTCTTT. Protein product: CASSDSTTEAFF.